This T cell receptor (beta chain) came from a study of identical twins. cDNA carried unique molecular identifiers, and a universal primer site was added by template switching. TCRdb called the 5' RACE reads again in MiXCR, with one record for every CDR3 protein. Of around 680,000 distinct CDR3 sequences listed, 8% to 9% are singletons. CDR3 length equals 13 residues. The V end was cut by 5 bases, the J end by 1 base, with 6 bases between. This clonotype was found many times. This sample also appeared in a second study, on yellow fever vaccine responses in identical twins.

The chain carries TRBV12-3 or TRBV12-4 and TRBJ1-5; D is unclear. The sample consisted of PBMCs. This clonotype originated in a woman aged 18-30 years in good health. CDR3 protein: CASSRKSNQPQHF. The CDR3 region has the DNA TGTGCCAGCAGTCGCAAGAGCAATCAGCCCCAGCATTTT.